What follows describes a single T cell receptor beta chain. Its antigen is undetermined. This sample is part of a study of cytomegalovirus exposure and HLA in healthy donors. Study details: There were approximately 85 million unique TCRs (from HLA-typed donors) in an early data release. Study findings and constraints: Reportedly, TCR beta sequences accurately predicted HLA-A and HLA-B alleles in most subjects.

Use of 60 Vbeta and 13 Jbeta primers characterized the PCR. Clones were read by immunoSEQ multiplex PCR, and TCRdb kept only the in-frame ones, dropping some. The profile covers under 200,000 clones, with about 75% appearing a single time and over 4.5% taken by the ten largest. With V trimmed by 7 bases and J by 0 bases, 6 bases remained unmatched. The CDR3 is 14 residues long. Germline V gene sequence: CDR1 SGHAT, CDR2 FQNNGV. The sample was PBMCs. The chain employs TRBV11-2 and TRBJ2-7, with 7 bases identical to TRBD2. This clonotype was sampled from a male donor in good health and CMV-seronegative. This CDR3 reads CASTLGGGSYEQYF. The CDR3 DNA sequence: TGTGCCAGCACCCTGGGGGGGGGCTCCTACGAGCAGTACTTC.